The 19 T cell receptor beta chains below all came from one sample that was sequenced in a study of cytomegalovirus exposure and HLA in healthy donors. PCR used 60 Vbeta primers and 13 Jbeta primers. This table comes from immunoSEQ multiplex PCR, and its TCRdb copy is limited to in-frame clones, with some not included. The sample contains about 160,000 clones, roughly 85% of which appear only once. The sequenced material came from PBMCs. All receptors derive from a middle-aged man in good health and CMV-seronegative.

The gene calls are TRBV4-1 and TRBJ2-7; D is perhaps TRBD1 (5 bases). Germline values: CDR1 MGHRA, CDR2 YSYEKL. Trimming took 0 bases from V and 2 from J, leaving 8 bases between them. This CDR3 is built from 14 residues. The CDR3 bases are TGCGCCAGCAGCCAAGATAGGGGCCCCTACGAGCAGTACTTC. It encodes CASSQDRGPYEQYF.

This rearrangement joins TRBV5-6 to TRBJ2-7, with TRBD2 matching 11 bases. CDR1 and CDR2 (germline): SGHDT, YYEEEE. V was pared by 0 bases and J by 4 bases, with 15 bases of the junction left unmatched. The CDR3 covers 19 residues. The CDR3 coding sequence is TGTGCCAGCAGCTTGGAAATTGGTAGCGGGAGGGCCCGTCAATACGAGCAGTACTTC. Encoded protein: CASSLEIGSGRARQYEQYF.

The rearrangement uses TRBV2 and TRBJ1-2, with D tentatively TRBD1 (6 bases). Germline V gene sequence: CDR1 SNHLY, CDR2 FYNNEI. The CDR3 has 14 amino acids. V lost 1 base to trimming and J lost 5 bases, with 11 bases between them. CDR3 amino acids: CASSEEGVGYGYTF. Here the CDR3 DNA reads TGTGCCAGCAGTGAAGAGGGGGTAGGGTATGGCTACACCTTC.

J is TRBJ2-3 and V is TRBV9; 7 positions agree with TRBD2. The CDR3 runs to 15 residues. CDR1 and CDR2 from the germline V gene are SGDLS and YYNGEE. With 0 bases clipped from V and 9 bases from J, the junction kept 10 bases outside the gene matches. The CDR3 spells CASSVESSGDATQYF. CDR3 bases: TGTGCCAGCAGCGTAGAGTCTAGCGGAGACGCGACGCAGTATTTT.

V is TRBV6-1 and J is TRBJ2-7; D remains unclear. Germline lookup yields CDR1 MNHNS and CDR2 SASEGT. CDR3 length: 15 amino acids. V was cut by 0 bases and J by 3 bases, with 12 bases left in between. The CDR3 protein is CASSEAGSSGYEQYF. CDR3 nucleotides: TGTGCCAGCAGTGAAGCCGGTTCTTCGGGCTACGAGCAGTACTTC.

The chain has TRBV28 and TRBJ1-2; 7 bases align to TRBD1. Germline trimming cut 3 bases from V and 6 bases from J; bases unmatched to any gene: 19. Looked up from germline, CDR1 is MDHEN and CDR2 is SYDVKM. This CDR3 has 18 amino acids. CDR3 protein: CASSLYRAKQGNLDGYTF. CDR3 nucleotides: TGTGCCAGCAGTTTGTATAGGGCAAAACAGGGGAATCTTGATGGCTACACCTTC.

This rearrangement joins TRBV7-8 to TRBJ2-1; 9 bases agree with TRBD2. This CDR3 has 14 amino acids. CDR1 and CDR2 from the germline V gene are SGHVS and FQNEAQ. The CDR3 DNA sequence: TGTACCACCCAGCGGGAGGCCGGATACAATGAGCAGTTCTTC. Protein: CTTQREAGYNEQFF. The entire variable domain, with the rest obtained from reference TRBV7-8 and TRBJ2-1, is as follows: GAGVSQSPRYKVAKRGQDVALRCDPISGHVSLFWYQQALGQGPEFLTYFQNEAQLDKSGLPSDRFFAERPEGSVSTLKIQRTQQEDSAVYLCTTQREAGYNEQFFGPGTRLTVL.

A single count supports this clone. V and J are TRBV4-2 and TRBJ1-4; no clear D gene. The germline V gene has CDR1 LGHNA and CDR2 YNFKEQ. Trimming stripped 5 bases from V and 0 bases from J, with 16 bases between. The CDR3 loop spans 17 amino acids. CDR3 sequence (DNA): TGTGCCAGCAGCTTTACTGCGACACTTGCAACTAATGAAAAACTGTTTTTT. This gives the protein CASSFTATLATNEKLFF.

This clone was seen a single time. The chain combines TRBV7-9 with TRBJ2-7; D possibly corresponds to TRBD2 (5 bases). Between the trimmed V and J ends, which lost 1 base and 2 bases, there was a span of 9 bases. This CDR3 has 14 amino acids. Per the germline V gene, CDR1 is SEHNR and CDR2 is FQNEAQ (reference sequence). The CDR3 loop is CASSLVGRTYEQYF. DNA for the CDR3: TGTGCCAGCAGCTTAGTTGGGAGAACCTACGAGCAGTACTTC. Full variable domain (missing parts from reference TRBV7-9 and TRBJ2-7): DTGVSQNPRHKITKRGQNVTFRCDPISEHNRLYWYRQTLGQGPEFLTYFQNEAQLEKSRLLSDRFSAERPKGSFSTLEIQRTEQGDSAMYLCASSLVGRTYEQYFGPGTRLTVT.

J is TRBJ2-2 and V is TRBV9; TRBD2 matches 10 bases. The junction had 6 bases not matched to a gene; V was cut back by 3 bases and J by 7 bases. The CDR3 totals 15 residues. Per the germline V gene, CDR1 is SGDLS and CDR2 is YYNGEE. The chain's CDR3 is CASSEKREGFGELFF. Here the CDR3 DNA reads TGTGCCAGCAGCGAGAAGCGGGAGGGCTTCGGGGAGCTGTTTTTT.

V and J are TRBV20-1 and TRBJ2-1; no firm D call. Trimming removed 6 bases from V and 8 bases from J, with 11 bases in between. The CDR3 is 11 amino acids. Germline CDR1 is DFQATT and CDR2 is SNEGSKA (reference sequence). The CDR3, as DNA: TGCAGTGCGCCTGTCAGCGATGAGCAGTTCTTC. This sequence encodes CSAPVSDEQFF.

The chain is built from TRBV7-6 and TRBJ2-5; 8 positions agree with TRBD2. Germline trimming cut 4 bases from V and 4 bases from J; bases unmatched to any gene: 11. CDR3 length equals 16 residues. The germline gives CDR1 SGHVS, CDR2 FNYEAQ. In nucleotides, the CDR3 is TGTGCCAGCAGCTCTGCGACTAGCGCGAAGGGAGAGACCCAGTACTTC. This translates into CASSSATSAKGETQYF.

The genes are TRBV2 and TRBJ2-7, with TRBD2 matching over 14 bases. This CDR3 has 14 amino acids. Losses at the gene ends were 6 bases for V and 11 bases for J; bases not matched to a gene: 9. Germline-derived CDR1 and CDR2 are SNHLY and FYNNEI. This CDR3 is CASRTGLAGDREYF. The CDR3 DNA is TGTGCCAGCAGGACGGGACTAGCGGGAGATCGGGAGTACTTC.

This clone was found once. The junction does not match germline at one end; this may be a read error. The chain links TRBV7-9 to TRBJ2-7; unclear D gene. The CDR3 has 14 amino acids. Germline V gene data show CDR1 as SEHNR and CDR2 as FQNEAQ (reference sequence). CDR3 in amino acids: CSSSPSYFPYEQYF. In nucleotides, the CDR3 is TGTTCCAGCAGCCCGAGCTATTTTCCCTACGAGCAGTACTTC. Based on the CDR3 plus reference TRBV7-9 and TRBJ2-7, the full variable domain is DTGVSQNPRHKITKRGQNVTFRCDPISEHNRLYWYRQTLGQGPEFLTYFQNEAQLEKSRLLSDRFSAERPKGSFSTLEIQRTEQGDSAMYLCSSSPSYFPYEQYFGPGTRLTVT.

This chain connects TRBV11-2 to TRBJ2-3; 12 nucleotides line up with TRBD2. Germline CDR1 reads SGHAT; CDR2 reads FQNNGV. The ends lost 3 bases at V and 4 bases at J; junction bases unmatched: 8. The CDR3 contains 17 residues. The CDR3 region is CASSLKTSGSRADTQYF. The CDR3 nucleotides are TGTGCCAGCAGCTTGAAGACTAGCGGGAGTAGGGCAGATACGCAGTATTTT.

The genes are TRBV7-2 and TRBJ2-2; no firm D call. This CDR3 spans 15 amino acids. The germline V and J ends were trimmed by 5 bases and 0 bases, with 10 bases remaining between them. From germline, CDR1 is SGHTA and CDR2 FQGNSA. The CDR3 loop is CASSTVISNTGELFF. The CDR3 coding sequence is TGTGCCAGCAGCACGGTGATTTCGAACACCGGGGAGCTGTTTTTT.

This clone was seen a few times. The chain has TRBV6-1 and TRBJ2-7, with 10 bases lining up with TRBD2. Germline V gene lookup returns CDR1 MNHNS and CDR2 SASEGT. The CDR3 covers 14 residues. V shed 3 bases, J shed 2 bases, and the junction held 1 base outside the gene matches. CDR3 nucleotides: TGTGCCAGCAGTGAGAGCGGGAGGGCCTACGAGCAGTACTTC. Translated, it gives CASSESGRAYEQYF.

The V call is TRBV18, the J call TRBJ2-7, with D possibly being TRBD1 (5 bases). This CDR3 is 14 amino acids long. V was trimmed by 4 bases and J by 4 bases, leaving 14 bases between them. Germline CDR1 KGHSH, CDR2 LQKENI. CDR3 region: CASSRPTQGYEQYF. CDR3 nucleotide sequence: TGTGCCAGCTCACGACCGACGCAGGGATACGAGCAGTACTTC.

The CDR3 coding sequence is TGTGCCAGCAGTGAAGAAGGGCCAGGCGGGAATTCACCCCTCCACTTT. Its protein is CASSEEGPGGNSPLHF. This chain joins TRBV6-1 and TRBJ1-6; D remains unclear. Trimming cost V 1 base and J 7 bases, with 14 bases left between them. The CDR3 consists of 16 residues. Germline V CDR1 and CDR2: MNHNS, SASEGT.